A selection of T cell receptor beta chains follows, all from one sample in a study of CD8 T cells in ankylosing spondylitis. One entry per CDR3 protein results from TCRdb running MiXCR on the 5' RACE reads. Counted here are some 840,000 distinct CDR3 sequences, 10% to 15% occurring once; the ten biggest clones make up less than 0.65%. Sequenced: blood, either unsorted or a sorted T cell fraction (not recorded which). The receptors were gathered from a male donor with ankylosing spondylitis. Both conserved end residues are part of each CDR3. D genes are given only for firm matches. Rows may omit the clone size; those that give it use once, few, many or a size class.

clone size	V gene	J gene	D gene	CDR3 DNA	CDR3 protein
NA	TRBV6-1	TRBJ2-1	TRBD1	TGTGCCAGCAGCCCCTGGCGGACAGGGGGTAATGAGCAGTTCTTC	CASSPWRTGGNEQFF
NA	TRBV5-1	TRBJ2-3	NA	TGCGCCAGCAGCTCGACTGGAGAAGGAGATACGCAGTATTTT	CASSSTGEGDTQYF
NA	TRBV2	TRBJ2-1	NA	TGTGCCAGCATATATTTTTCGGTAGATGAGCAGTTCTTC	CASIYFSVDEQFF
few	TRBV6-1	TRBJ2-7	TRBD1	TGTGCCAGCAAGGCGGGACAGGGGATCTACGAGCAGTACTTC	CASKAGQGIYEQYF
NA	TRBV7-2	TRBJ2-1	NA	TGTGCCAGCGTAAGAAGTTCCTACAATGAGCAGTTCTTC	CASVRSSYNEQFF
few	TRBV5-1	TRBJ2-6	TRBD1	TGCGCCAGCAGCAAAACAGGGGTTGCTGGGGCCAACGTCCTGACTTTC	CASSKTGVAGANVLTF
NA	TRBV7-8	TRBJ2-5	NA	TGTGCCAGCTCAGGCCGTCCAGAGACCCAGTACTTC	CASSGRPETQYF
once	TRBV28	TRBJ2-4	NA	TGTGCCAGCACCGAGACCGTAGCCAAAAACATTCAGTACTTC	CASTETVAKNIQYF
NA	TRBV7-9	TRBJ2-3	TRBD2	TGTGCCAGCAGCCCAGCCGGGGGGAGGAAAACAGATACGCAGTATTTT	CASSPAGGRKTDTQYF
few	TRBV20-1	TRBJ1-4	NA	TGCAGTGCTACTCTTCGGGAAAAACTGTTTTTT	CSATLREKLFF
many	TRBV9	TRBJ1-3	NA	TGTGCCAGCAGCGCCGTCCAGGGGATCTCTGGAAACACCATATATTTT	CASSAVQGISGNTIYF
NA	TRBV10-3	TRBJ1-1	TRBD1	TGTGCCACCCGACAGGGAACGAACACTGAAGCTTTCTTT	CATRQGTNTEAFF
few	TRBV6-5	TRBJ1-1	NA	TGTGCCAGCAGTTTACATACAGGGCGGACTGAAGCTTTCTTT	CASSLHTGRTEAFF
few	TRBV12-3/TRBV12-4	TRBJ2-1	TRBD2	TGTGCCAGCAGCCACCGGCGGGGGGCGGGCTACAATGAGCAGTTCTTC	CASSHRRGAGYNEQFF
many	TRBV10-3	TRBJ1-6	NA	TGTGCCATCAGCCGGCCGGATAATTCACCCCTCCACTTT	CAISRPDNSPLHF
NA	TRBV20-1	TRBJ2-1	NA	TGCAGTGCTAGTCGGGGTGGAAGGTCCTACAATGAGCAGTTCTTC	CSASRGGRSYNEQFF
NA	TRBV6-5	TRBJ2-7	NA	TGTGCCAGCAGTTGGACAGATGACTCCTACGAGCAGTACTTC	CASSWTDDSYEQYF
NA	TRBV15	TRBJ1-6	NA	TGTGCCACCAGCAGAGACAGGGCTAGTTCACCCCTCCACTTT	CATSRDRASSPLHF
few	TRBV6-2/TRBV6-3	TRBJ2-7	NA	TGTGCCAGCAGTTACTCAAGCGCTAATGTGCGCGAGCAGTACTTC	CASSYSSANVREQYF
many	TRBV6-6	TRBJ1-1	NA	TGTGCCAGCAGTTACGTGGCTGAAGCTTTCTTT	CASSYVAEAFF
few	TRBV6-5	TRBJ2-7	NA	TGTGCCAGCAGTTACTCGACCGGACAGACCTACGAGCAGTACTTC	CASSYSTGQTYEQYF
few	TRBV20-1	TRBJ1-1	TRBD1	TGCAGTGCTTTCGAGGGGACAGGGGGCGCAGGGGCGGGAGCTTTCTTT	CSAFEGTGGAGAGAFF
few	TRBV11-1	TRBJ2-7	NA	TGTGCCAGCAGCTCCACCCAGGTGGCAGGTCAGAGCTCCTACGAGCAGTACTTC	CASSSTQVAGQSSYEQYF
few	TRBV20-1	TRBJ2-1	NA	TGCAGTGCTAGACCCCCCAACAATGAGCAGTTCTTC	CSARPPNNEQFF
NA	TRBV9	TRBJ2-5	NA	TGTGCCAGCAGCGTAGACTCTTGGGGACCACGGGCGGGGACCCAGTACTTC	CASSVDSWGPRAGTQYF
NA	TRBV5-1	TRBJ1-2	NA	TGCGCCAGCAGAGATTTTCAGAATAATTATGGCTACACCTTC	CASRDFQNNYGYTF
many	TRBV20-1	TRBJ1-1	TRBD1	TGCAGTGCTAGTGGGACAGAGAACACTGAAGCTTTCTTT	CSASGTENTEAFF
few	TRBV10-3	TRBJ2-2	NA	TGTGCCATCAGTGTTCAGGGCACCGGGGAGCTGTTTTTT	CAISVQGTGELFF
few	TRBV20-1	TRBJ2-7	NA	TGCAGTGCTTCACACAGGGTAGGCTACGAGCAGTACTTC	CSASHRVGYEQYF
few	TRBV5-1	TRBJ1-1	NA	TGCGCCAGCAGCATGGGTTACAGGGATGAAGCTTTCTTT	CASSMGYRDEAFF
few	TRBV4-3	TRBJ2-2	NA	TGCGCCAGCAGCCAAGAAGGGGTCGGCGAGGCGGCCGGGGAGCTGTTTTTT	CASSQEGVGEAAGELFF
NA	TRBV9	TRBJ1-1	TRBD1	TGTGCCAGCAGCGCGGGACAGGGGGTAGGAAAAACTGAAGCTTTCTTT	CASSAGQGVGKTEAFF
few	TRBV2	TRBJ2-7	NA	TGTGCCAGCAGACTGACATACCACGAGCAGTACTTC	CASRLTYHEQYF
NA	TRBV21-1	TRBJ1-2	NA	TGTGCCAGTAGACAGGGACAATTCAACTATGGCTACACCTTC	CASRQGQFNYGYTF
few	TRBV4-1	TRBJ2-1	TRBD2	TGCGCCAGCAGCCACCCCGGGGAGGGGTGGGATGAGCAGTTCTTC	CASSHPGEGWDEQFF
few	TRBV9	TRBJ1-6	NA	TGTGCCAGCAGCGTGGCAGTAAGCTCCTATAATTCACCCCTCCACTTT	CASSVAVSSYNSPLHF
many	TRBV10-3	TRBJ2-5	TRBD2	TGTGCCATAAGGGCGGGACTAGTCGGCGAGACCCAGTACTTC	CAIRAGLVGETQYF
NA	TRBV20-1	TRBJ2-4	NA	TGCAGTGCTAGAGATGATATAGCCAAAAACATTCAGTACTTC	CSARDDIAKNIQYF
NA	TRBV20-1	TRBJ1-6	TRBD1	TGCAGTGCTCCCAGGACAGGGAGTAATTCACCCCTCCACTTT	CSAPRTGSNSPLHF
NA	TRBV28	TRBJ2-3	NA	TGTGCCAGCAGGGAAACTAAACAGGGTTTAGATACGCAGTATTTT	CASRETKQGLDTQYF
NA	TRBV6-1	TRBJ1-5	NA	TGTGCCAGCAGTCCCAGGCAGGCATTTCATCAGCCCCAGCATTTT	CASSPRQAFHQPQHF
NA	TRBV5-1	TRBJ2-7	NA	TGCGCCAGCAGCATCCCGACGGCCTACGAGCAGTACTTC	CASSIPTAYEQYF
few	TRBV24-1	TRBJ2-5	TRBD1	TGTGCCACCAGTGATTTCAGGGGGAGTGAGACCCAGTACTTC	CATSDFRGSETQYF
few	TRBV6-1	TRBJ2-3	TRBD1	TGTGCCAGCAGTATGGGACAGTTGACAGATACGCAGTATTTT	CASSMGQLTDTQYF
NA	TRBV5-1	TRBJ1-6	TRBD1	TGCGCCAGCAGCATCACGACAGGGGGCGAGGATAATTCACCCCTCCACTTT	CASSITTGGEDNSPLHF
few	TRBV7-2	TRBJ2-1	NA	TGTGCCAGCAGCTTAAAGGGGGAACCCTACAATGAGCAGTTCTTC	CASSLKGEPYNEQFF
NA	TRBV27	TRBJ2-2	NA	TGTGCCAGCACATTGTTAGGCAGCCAGAACACCGGGGAGCTGTTTTTT	CASTLLGSQNTGELFF
many	TRBV12-3/TRBV12-4	TRBJ1-2	NA	TGTGCCAGCAGTTTGGCAGGTCCAGACTATGGCTACACCTTC	CASSLAGPDYGYTF
many	TRBV7-2	TRBJ2-3	NA	TGTGCCAGCAGCTTAGGTCCGCCAGATACGCAGTATTTT	CASSLGPPDTQYF
many	TRBV5-1	TRBJ2-3	NA	TGTGCCAGCAGCTTAACCGGTCGTACAGATACGCAGTATTTT	CASSLTGRTDTQYF
NA	TRBV29-1	TRBJ1-1	NA	TGCAGCGTTGAAGTAGCTCGGGACACGGGAAGGACTGAAGCTTTCTTT	CSVEVARDTGRTEAFF
NA	TRBV12-3/TRBV12-4	TRBJ2-7	NA	TGTGCCAGCAGTTTAGAGAAGGCAGCAAACGAGCAGTACTTC	CASSLEKAANEQYF
NA	TRBV9	TRBJ1-2	NA	TGTGCCAGCAAACGGGACGGCCATAAGGGCTACACCTTC	CASKRDGHKGYTF
few	TRBV20-1	TRBJ1-3	NA	TGCAGTGCTAGAGAACGCCGGGGGGCGGGAAACACCATATATTTT	CSARERRGAGNTIYF
few	TRBV6-1	TRBJ2-7	NA	TGTGCCAGCGCCAGGGCGGTGACCCTCTCCTACGAGCAGTACTTC	CASARAVTLSYEQYF